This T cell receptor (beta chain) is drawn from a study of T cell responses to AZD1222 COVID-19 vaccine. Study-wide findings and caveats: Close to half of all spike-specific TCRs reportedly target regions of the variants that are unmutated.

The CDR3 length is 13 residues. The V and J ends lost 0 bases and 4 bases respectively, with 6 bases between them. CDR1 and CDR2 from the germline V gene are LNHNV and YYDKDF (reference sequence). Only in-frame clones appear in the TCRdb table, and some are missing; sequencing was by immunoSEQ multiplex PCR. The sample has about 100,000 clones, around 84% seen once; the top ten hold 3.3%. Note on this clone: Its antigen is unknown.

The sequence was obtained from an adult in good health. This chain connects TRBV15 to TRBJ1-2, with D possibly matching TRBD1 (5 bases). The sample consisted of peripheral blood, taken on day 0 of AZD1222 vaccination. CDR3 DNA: TGTGCCACCAGCAGAGATAGGGGCTATGGCTACACCTTC. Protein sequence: CATSRDRGYGYTF.